This record concerns one T cell receptor beta chain sequence. These data belong to a study of blood T cell repertoires in COVID-19. Across the study: Some COVID-19 samples were acute and others convalescent; all came from the United States, Italy and Spain. PBMCs, B-cell-depleted T cells, or T cells were the source of the cDNA or gDNA that made up the material.

The CDR3 length is 14 residues. Trimming removed 0 bases at V and 2 bases at J, with 7 bases between. CDR1 and CDR2 (germline): SGHRS, YFSETQ. Method: immunoSEQ multiplex PCR; TCRdb's copy keeps in-frame clones and lacks some. The table has approximately 150,000 clones, about 87% seen once; the top ten hold 1.7%. Source material: peripheral blood. This chain links TRBV5-1 with TRBJ2-3; maybe TRBD2 (5 bases). The clonotype comes from a woman in her forties or fifties with acute or convalescent COVID-19. CDR3 sequence (DNA): TGCGCCAGCAGCTTGGCGGAGGTCACAGATACGCAGTATTTT. Translating it yields CASSLAEVTDTQYF. Filled out from reference TRBV5-1 and TRBJ2-3, the complete variable domain reads KAGVTQTPRYLIKTRGQQVTLSCSPISGHRSVSWYQQTPGQGLQFLFEYFSETQRNKGNFPGRFSGRQFSNSRSEMNVSTLELGDSALYLCASSLAEVTDTQYFGPGTRLTVL.